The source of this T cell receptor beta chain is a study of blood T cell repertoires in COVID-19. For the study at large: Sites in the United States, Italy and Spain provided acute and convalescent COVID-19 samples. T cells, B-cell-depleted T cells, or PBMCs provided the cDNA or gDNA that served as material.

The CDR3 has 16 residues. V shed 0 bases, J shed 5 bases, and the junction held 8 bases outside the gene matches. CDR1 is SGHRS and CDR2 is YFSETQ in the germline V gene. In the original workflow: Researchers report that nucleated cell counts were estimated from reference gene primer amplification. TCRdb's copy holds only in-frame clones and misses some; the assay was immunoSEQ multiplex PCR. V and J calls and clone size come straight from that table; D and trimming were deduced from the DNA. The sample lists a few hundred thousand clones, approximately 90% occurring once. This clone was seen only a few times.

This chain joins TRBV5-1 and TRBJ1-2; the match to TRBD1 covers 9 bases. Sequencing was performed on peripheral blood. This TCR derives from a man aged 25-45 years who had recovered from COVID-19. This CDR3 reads CASSLVSGQGYYGYTF. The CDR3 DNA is TGCGCCAGCAGCTTGGTATCTGGACAGGGGTATTATGGCTACACCTTC.